Below, 26 T cell receptor beta chains from the same sample are listed, as sequenced in a study of shared clonotypes between healthy human individuals. Terminally differentiated effector memory CD45RA+ cells were left out of the naive CD8 fraction, which was CD45RO-negative and positively selected for CCR7. Data came from immunoSEQ multiplex PCR; TCRdb stores just in-frame clones and leaves some out. The profile shows some 2,100,000 clones, 85% to 95% of them singletons. Sequenced sample: naive CD8+ T cells from PBMCs. Receptors originate from a man younger than 35 in good health. Some clones in this sample may be carry-over from other donors' samples.

CDR3 coding DNA: TGTGCCAGCAGAAATTTAGACACTAGCAATCAGCCCCAGCATTTT. Translated, it gives CASRNLDTSNQPQHF. The chain carries TRBV28 and TRBJ1-5; no clear D gene. The CDR3 consists of 15 residues. Trimming cost V 6 bases and J 0 bases, with 12 bases left between them. CDR1 and CDR2 (germline): MDHEN, SYDVKM.

The V and J genes are TRBV27 and TRBJ2-7, with 9 bases that match TRBD1. CDR1 and CDR2 (germline): MNHEY, SMNVEV (reference sequence). V gave up 6 bases and J gave up 2 bases; unmatched junction bases: 5. The length of the CDR3 is 14 residues. In DNA form, the CDR3 reads TGTGCCAGCAGAAATCGGGACAGGGCCTACGAGCAGTACTTC. Its protein is CASRNRDRAYEQYF.

CDR3 region: CASSQGTDTQYF. For the CDR3, the DNA is TGTGCCAGCAGCCAAGGGACAGATACGCAGTATTTT. The chain is built from TRBV11-3 and TRBJ2-3; D uncertain. With 5 bases removed from V and 3 bases from J, the gap between germline ends came to 6 bases. The germline V gene encodes CDR1 SGHNT and CDR2 YENEEA. The CDR3 sequence is 12 residues long.

CDR3 DNA: TGTGCCAGTAGTATACCCGGGACAGGGGATCCAGCTAATGAAAAACTGTTTTTT. Its translation is CASSIPGTGDPANEKLFF. This chain joins TRBV19 and TRBJ1-4; 10 nucleotides line up with TRBD1. This CDR3 contains 18 residues. J lost 3 bases, V lost 2 bases, and 9 bases had no gene match. In germline, CDR1 is LNHDA, CDR2 SQIVND (reference sequence). The whole variable domain, remainder taken from reference TRBV19 and TRBJ1-4, is DGGITQSPKYLFRKEGQNVTLSCEQNLNHDAMYWYRQDPGQGLRLIYYSQIVNDFQKGDIAEGYSVSREKKESFPLTVTSAQKNPTAFYLCASSIPGTGDPANEKLFFGSGTQLSVL.

The chain couples TRBV19 to TRBJ2-3; the D is unclear. Germline-derived CDR1 and CDR2 are LNHDA and SQIVND (reference sequence). V gave up 4 bases and J gave up 1 base, with 18 bases separating them. The CDR3 totals 17 residues. Here the CDR3 DNA reads TGTGCCAGTAGTACAAGAGGTAAAGGAGACCGCACAGATACGCAGTATTTT. It translates to CASSTRGKGDRTDTQYF.

This chain's CDR3 is CASSFGLSGNEQFF. In nucleotides, the CDR3 is TGTGCCAGCAGCTTCGGGCTCTCGGGGAATGAGCAGTTCTTC. The chain has TRBV7-3 and TRBJ2-1; a possible D gene is TRBD2 (5 bases). CDR1 is SGHTA and CDR2 is FQGTGA in the germline V gene. V lost 3 bases and J 7 bases, leaving 13 bases between the germline ends. The CDR3 has 14 amino acids.

This clone was seen just once. V gene TRBV27 combines with J gene TRBJ2-5; 9 bases are a match to TRBD2. Germline-derived CDR1 and CDR2 are MNHEY and SMNVEV (reference sequence). CDR3 size: 16 residues. The trim removed 3 bases at V and 6 bases at J, leaving 11 bases unmatched. The CDR3 DNA reads TGTGCCAGCAGTTTTGGGGCGGGAGGGGGCACGAAGACCCAGTACTTC. Encoded protein: CASSFGAGGGTKTQYF.

This sequence joins TRBV11-2 and TRBJ2-7, with TRBD2 as a possible D gene (7 bases). The germline gives CDR1 SGHAT, CDR2 FQNNGV. This CDR3 comprises 13 residues. Trimming stripped 8 bases from V and 7 bases from J, with 18 bases between. The CDR3 loop is CASSGSRGGEQYF. The DNA for the CDR3 is TGTGCCAGCTCCGGGAGCAGGGGAGGGGAGCAGTACTTC.

This sequence joins TRBV9 and TRBJ1-3; no reliable D call. V was pared by 5 bases and J by 4 bases, with 13 bases between. Germline CDR1 is SGDLS and CDR2 is YYNGEE. The CDR3 extends over 14 amino acids. This chain's CDR3 is CASSSGGPGNTIYF. CDR3 in DNA: TGTGCCAGCAGTTCGGGTGGTCCCGGAAACACCATATATTTT.

The chain combines TRBV6-1 with TRBJ1-1, with D maybe TRBD1 (5 bases). There are 16 residues in the CDR3. The germline gives CDR1 MNHNS, CDR2 SASEGT. Trimming removed 4 bases from V and 3 bases from J, with 18 bases in between. For the CDR3, the DNA is TGTGCCAGCAGTGTCGGGACCCGCGGTACTGACACTGAAGCTTTCTTT. Encoded protein: CASSVGTRGTDTEAFF.

The chain is built from TRBV7-3 and TRBJ2-5, with D possibly TRBD2 on 6 matching bases. The germline V gene encodes CDR1 SGHTA and CDR2 FQGTGA. The length of the CDR3 is 14 residues. V lost 0 bases to trimming and J lost 5 bases, with 10 bases between them. In DNA form, the CDR3 reads TGTGCCAGCAGCTTAACGGGCCGGGGGGAGACCCAGTACTTC. Its protein product is CASSLTGRGETQYF.

The rearrangement joins TRBV28 to TRBJ1-4; D remains ambiguous. Germline lookup yields CDR1 MDHEN and CDR2 SYDVKM. Trimming pared 7 bases from V and 8 bases from J, leaving 17 bases between. This CDR3 region has 14 residues. As DNA, the CDR3 is TGTGCCAGCAAAGGACCAAGGGTCTCCGAAAAACTGTTTTTT. Protein product: CASKGPRVSEKLFF.

The J gene is TRBJ2-1, the V gene TRBV27; no reliable D call. Germline CDR1 and CDR2: MNHEY and SMNVEV (reference sequence). CDR3 length equals 15 residues. The ends were cut back, 5 bases at V and 0 bases at J, with 11 bases in the middle. The CDR3: CASSPIRSSYNEQFF. CDR3 bases: TGTGCCAGCAGTCCAATTAGGAGCTCCTACAATGAGCAGTTCTTC.

The V and J genes are TRBV27 and TRBJ2-1; D gene uncertain. This CDR3 is built from 15 residues. In germline, CDR1 is MNHEY, CDR2 SMNVEV (reference sequence). V shed 5 bases and J shed 7 bases, with 18 bases lying between them. The CDR3 nucleotides read TGTGCCAGCAGTCCGCGAACCCCGGATAGGAATGAGCAGTTCTTC. Its protein product is CASSPRTPDRNEQFF.

The chain is built from TRBV19 and TRBJ2-2, with 9 bases lining up with TRBD1. V gave up 8 bases and J gave up 5 bases; unmatched junction bases: 9. CDR3 length: 15 amino acids. The germline V gene has CDR1 LNHDA and CDR2 SQIVND (reference sequence). DNA for the CDR3: TGTGCCAGTCTTTCGGGACAGGGTAAAACCGGGGAGCTGTTTTTT. Amino acids: CASLSGQGKTGELFF.

The chain carries TRBV7-3 and TRBJ1-2; the D is unclear. From germline, CDR1 is SGHTA and CDR2 FQGTGA. The CDR3 is 13 amino acids. V was shortened by 1 base and J by 5 bases, with 8 bases between the two germline ends. The CDR3 region is CASSLNPRYGYTF. The CDR3 DNA reads TGTGCCAGCAGCTTAAATCCCCGATATGGCTACACCTTC.

The genes are TRBV13 and TRBJ2-5; D is unclear. Looked up from germline, CDR1 is PRHDT and CDR2 is FYEKMQ (reference sequence). The CDR3 loop spans 13 amino acids. Trimming removed 4 bases from V and 3 bases from J, with 9 bases in between. CDR3 bases: TGTGCCAGCAGCTCGGTTCTAGAAGAGACCCAGTACTTC. Amino acid sequence: CASSSVLEETQYF.

This clone was found once. The chain recombines TRBV5-1 with TRBJ2-2; D is unclear. Trimming took 0 bases from V and 5 from J, leaving 14 bases between them. Germline V gives CDR1 SGHRS, CDR2 YFSETQ. The CDR3 is 16 residues long. The CDR3 is CASSLARNVGTGELFF. The CDR3, as DNA: TGCGCCAGCAGCTTGGCGCGGAATGTGGGGACCGGGGAGCTGTTTTTT.

This chain links TRBV28 with TRBJ2-1; the match to TRBD2 covers 7 bases. Trimming took 1 base from V and 3 from J; bases not matched to a gene: 6. The CDR3 is 16 residues long. Germline V gene data show CDR1 as MDHEN and CDR2 as SYDVKM. The CDR3 sequence: CASSLYPGGLYNEQFF. The CDR3 DNA reads as TGTGCCAGCAGTTTATACCCGGGAGGACTCTACAATGAGCAGTTCTTC. Based on the CDR3 plus reference TRBV28 and TRBJ2-1, the full variable domain is DVKVTQSSRYLVKRTGEKVFLECVQDMDHENMFWYRQDPGLGLRLIYFSYDVKMKEKGDIPEGYSVSREKKERFSLILESASTNQTSMYLCASSLYPGGLYNEQFFGPGTRLTVL.

The V and J genes are TRBV7-9 and TRBJ2-5, with TRBD1 identical over 8 bases. CDR1 SEHNR and CDR2 FQNEAQ come from the germline V gene (reference sequence). V trimming: 5 bases; J trimming: 4 bases; junction bases outside the gene matches: 9. The CDR3 contains 15 residues. The CDR3 region has the DNA TGTGCCAGCAGCCCGTTGACAGGGGTAGGAGAGACCCAGTACTTC. Residues: CASSPLTGVGETQYF.

CDR3 nucleotides: TGTGCCAGCAGCTTGGCCTCTCGGCAAGCTTTCTTT. As protein: CASSLASRQAFF. The V call is TRBV5-6, the J call TRBJ1-1, with no clear D. CDR3 length equals 12 residues. Trimming shortened V by 0 bases and J by 9 bases, and 9 bases separated the two germline ends. Germline V gene sequence: CDR1 SGHDT, CDR2 YYEEEE.

The chain's CDR3 is CASISGTEAFF. In DNA form, the CDR3 reads TGTGCCAGCATCTCGGGGACTGAAGCTTTCTTT. The J gene is TRBJ1-1, the V gene TRBV27; D is unclear. Germline loops: CDR1 MNHEY, CDR2 SMNVEV (reference sequence). V lost 7 bases to trimming and J lost 5 bases, with 8 bases between them. The CDR3 has 11 residues.

A note on this clone: Mismatch with germline at one junction end may stem from a read error. The J gene is TRBJ2-1, the V gene TRBV2, with 7 bases lining up with TRBD2. Germline assignment: CDR1 SNHLY and CDR2 FYNNEI. This CDR3 spans 14 amino acids. This chain's CDR3 is CASREGLGLDEQFF. CDR3 in DNA: TGTGCCAGCAGGGAAGGACTAGGTCTTGATGAGCAGTTCTTC.

The chain links TRBV10-3 to TRBJ2-7; unclear D gene. The V gene lost 3 bases and the J gene lost 6 bases, with 9 bases spanning the gap. Germline lookup yields CDR1 ENHRY and CDR2 SYGVKD. This CDR3 spans 12 amino acids. CDR3 sequence: CAISDDAPEQYF. CDR3 DNA: TGTGCCATCAGTGATGACGCTCCCGAGCAGTACTTC.

The J gene is TRBJ1-5, the V gene TRBV27, with TRBD1 as a possible D gene (6 bases). The V end was cut by 6 bases, the J end by 3 bases, with 21 bases between. The CDR3 covers 17 residues. The V gene's germline CDR1 is MNHEY and CDR2 SMNVEV (reference sequence). The CDR3 DNA reads TGTGCCAGCAGCCCATCACTACAGGGCCACCTCAATCAGCCCCAGCATTTT. It is translated as CASSPSLQGHLNQPQHF.

V gene TRBV4-3 combines with J gene TRBJ2-5, with TRBD2 matching 8 bases. The J call may be wrong; the DNA end is better matched by TRBJ2-7. The CDR3 consists of 12 residues. Germline CDR1 is LGHNA and CDR2 is YSLEER. The CDR3, as DNA: TGCGCCAGCAGTCCGGGGGGGCACGAGCAGTACTTC. Amino acid sequence: CASSPGGHEQYF.